The subject of this entry is one T cell receptor beta chain. Each participant's cohort was designated according to participant-reported clinical history. Recovery among Cohort 3 donors was established by two negative PCRs, clearance, or symptom resolution. The data were obtained in a study of blood T cell repertoires in COVID-19. How the authors handled the data: Nucleated cell counts were estimated from reference gene primer amplification. Assay: immunoSEQ multiplex PCR; the TCRdb copy retains only in-frame clones and omits some. That table furnishes V, J and clone size, whereas the DNA furnished D and trimming. The table shows 250,000 to 350,000 clones, with roughly 85% occurring only once. This clonotype originated in a woman aged 45-60 years who had recovered from COVID-19. Source material: PBMCs or T cells enriched from blood (not recorded which).

Written as DNA, the CDR3 is TGTGCCAGCAGCCAAGATCCCAGGGGCTACGAGCAGTACTTC. It yields the protein CASSQDPRGYEQYF. This rearrangement joins TRBV14 to TRBJ2-7, with D tentatively TRBD1 (6 bases). CDR1 is SGHDN, CDR2 FVKESK, per germline. This CDR3 contains 14 residues. Trimming cost V 0 bases and J 3 bases, with 9 bases left between them.